This T cell receptor (beta chain) was profiled in a study of circulating and synovial CD4+ cells in juvenile arthritis. Study results and limitations: These blood cells shared more CDR3 sequences with synovium than bulk blood. Bulk blood CD4 samples held at least an order of magnitude more or fewer genomes than CPL. Traditional Vbeta family usage analysis missed the pathogenic-like versus bulk difference. Some such blood samples were as oligoclonal as synovium.

CDR1 and CDR2 from the germline V gene are MGHRA and YSYEKL. The CDR3 runs to 20 residues. V dropped 3 bases and J dropped 0; count of bases not matched to a gene: 18. Some clones are missing from TCRdb's copy, which holds only in-frame ones; the method was immunoSEQ multiplex PCR. The sample consists of around 32,000 clones, around 93% of them appearing once. With regard to this clone: The target antigen is unknown.

This receptor was identified in a human donor with juvenile idiopathic arthritis. Sequenced: CD4+ T cells from blood. The J gene is TRBJ2-3, the V gene TRBV4-1; 7 nucleotides match TRBD2. CDR3 region: CASSQLSFSSGPRSTDTQYF. CDR3 nucleotide sequence: TGCGCCAGCAGCCAGCTATCCTTTTCTAGCGGACCACGTAGCACAGATACGCAGTATTTT.